Sequencing of this TCR beta chain was carried out in a study of molecular identifiers for immune sequencing clone quantification. For bulk TCR libraries, previously described methods and listed TCR primers were used. MiXCR was run by TCRdb on the PCR reads, yielding one entry per CDR3 protein. The sample records 490,000 or so distinct CDR3 sequences, roughly 24% being singletons. Germline V lookup: CDR1 SQVTM, CDR2 ANQGSEA. This CDR3 has 10 amino acids. Details on this clonotype: A single base separates this from a much larger clone, so it may be a read error.

Sequenced sample: naive CD8+ T cells from blood, with Jurkat cell RNA spiked in. Subset in this sample: FACS-sorted CD8+CD4-CCR7+CD45RA+ naive T cells. The receptor was derived from a human donor in good health. Some libraries in this study had Jurkat cell RNA spiked in. The gene calls are TRBV29-1 and TRBJ1-1; no reliable D call. The CDR3 DNA sequence: TGCGGCGCCCTACAAGTTGAAGCTTTCTTT. Its protein is CGALQVEAFF.